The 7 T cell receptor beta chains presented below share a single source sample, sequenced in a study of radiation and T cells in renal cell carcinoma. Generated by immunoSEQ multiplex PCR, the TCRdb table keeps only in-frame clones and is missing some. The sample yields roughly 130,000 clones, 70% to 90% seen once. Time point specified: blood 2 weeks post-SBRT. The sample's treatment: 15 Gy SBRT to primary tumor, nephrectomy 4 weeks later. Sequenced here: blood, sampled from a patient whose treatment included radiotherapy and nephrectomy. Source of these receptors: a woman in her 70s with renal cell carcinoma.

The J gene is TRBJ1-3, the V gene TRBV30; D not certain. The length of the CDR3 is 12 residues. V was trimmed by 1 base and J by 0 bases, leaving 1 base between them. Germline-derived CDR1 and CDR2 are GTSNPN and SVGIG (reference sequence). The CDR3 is CAWSASGNTIYF. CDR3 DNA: TGTGCCTGGAGTGCCTCTGGAAACACCATATATTTT.

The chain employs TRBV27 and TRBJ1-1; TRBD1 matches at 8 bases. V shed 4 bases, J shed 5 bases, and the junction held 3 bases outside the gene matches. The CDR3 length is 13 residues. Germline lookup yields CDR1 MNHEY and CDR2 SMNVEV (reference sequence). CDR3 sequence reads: CASSWTGQTEAFF. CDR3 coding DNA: TGTGCCAGCAGTTGGACAGGGCAAACTGAAGCTTTCTTT.

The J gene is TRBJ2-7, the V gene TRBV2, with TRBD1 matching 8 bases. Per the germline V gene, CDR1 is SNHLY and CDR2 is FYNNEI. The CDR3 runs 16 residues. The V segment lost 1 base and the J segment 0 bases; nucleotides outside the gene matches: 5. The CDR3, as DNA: TGTGCCAGCAGTGAAGGGACAGGGCCTTACTCCTACGAGCAGTACTTC. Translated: CASSEGTGPYSYEQYF. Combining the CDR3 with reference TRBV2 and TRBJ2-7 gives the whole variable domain EPEVTQTPSHQVTQMGQEVILRCVPISNHLYFYWYRQILGQKVEFLVSFYNNEISEKSEIFDDQFSVERPDGSNFTLKIRSTKLEDSAMYFCASSEGTGPYSYEQYFGPGTRLTVT.

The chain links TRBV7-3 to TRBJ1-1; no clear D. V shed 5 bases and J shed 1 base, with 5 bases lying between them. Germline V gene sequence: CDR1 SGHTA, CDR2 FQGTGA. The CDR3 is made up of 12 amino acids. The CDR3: CASSGGNTEAFF. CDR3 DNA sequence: TGTGCCAGCAGCGGAGGGAACACTGAAGCTTTCTTT.

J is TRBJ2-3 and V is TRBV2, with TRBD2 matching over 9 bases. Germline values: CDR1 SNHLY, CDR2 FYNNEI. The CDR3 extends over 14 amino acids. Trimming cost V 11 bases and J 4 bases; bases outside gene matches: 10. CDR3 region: CAGGGGGGADTQYF. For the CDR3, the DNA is TGTGCCGGCGGCGGAGGCGGGGGGGCAGATACGCAGTATTTT.

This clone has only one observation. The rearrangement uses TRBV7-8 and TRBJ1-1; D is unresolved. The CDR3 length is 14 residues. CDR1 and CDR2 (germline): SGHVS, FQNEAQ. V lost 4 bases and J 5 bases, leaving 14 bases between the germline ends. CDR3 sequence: CASSSYISGTEAFF. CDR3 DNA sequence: TGTGCCAGCAGCTCCTATATCTCTGGGACTGAAGCTTTCTTT.

In DNA, the CDR3 is TGTGCCAGCAGCTTGGGGGCTGGCACCCCGAACGAGCAGTACTTC. Amino acid sequence: CASSLGAGTPNEQYF. The V and J genes are TRBV5-5 and TRBJ2-7; no firm D call. The CDR3 length is 15 residues. V was clipped by 0 bases and J by 5 bases, with 15 bases between them. From germline, CDR1 is SGHKS and CDR2 YYEKEE (reference sequence).